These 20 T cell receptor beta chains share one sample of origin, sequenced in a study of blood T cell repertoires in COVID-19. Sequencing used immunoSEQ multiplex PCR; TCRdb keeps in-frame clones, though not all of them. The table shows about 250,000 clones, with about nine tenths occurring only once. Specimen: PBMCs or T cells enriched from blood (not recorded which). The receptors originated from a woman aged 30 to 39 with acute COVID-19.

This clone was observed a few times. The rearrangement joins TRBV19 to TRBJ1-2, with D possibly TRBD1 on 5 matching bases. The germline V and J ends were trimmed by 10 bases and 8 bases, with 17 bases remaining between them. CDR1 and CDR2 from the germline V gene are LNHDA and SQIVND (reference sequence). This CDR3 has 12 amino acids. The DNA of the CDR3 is TGTGCCACCCCCGGAGGGGTGGGCGGCTACACCTTC. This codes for CATPGGVGGYTF.

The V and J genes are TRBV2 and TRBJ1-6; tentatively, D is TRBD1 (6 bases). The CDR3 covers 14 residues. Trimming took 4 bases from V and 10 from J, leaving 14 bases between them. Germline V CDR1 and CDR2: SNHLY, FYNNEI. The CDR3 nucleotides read TGTGCCAGCAGTGCGGGGACACAGGACTCACCCCTCCACTTT. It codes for CASSAGTQDSPLHF.

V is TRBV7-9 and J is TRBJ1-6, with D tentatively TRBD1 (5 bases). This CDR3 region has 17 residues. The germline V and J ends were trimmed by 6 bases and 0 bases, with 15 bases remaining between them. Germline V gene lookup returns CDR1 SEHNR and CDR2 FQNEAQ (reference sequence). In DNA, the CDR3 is TGTGCCAGCAGTCCAGACAGACCGAGCTCCTATAATTCACCCCTCCACTTT. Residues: CASSPDRPSSYNSPLHF.

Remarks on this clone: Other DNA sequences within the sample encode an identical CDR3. The CDR3: CASSIAGGTYNEQFF. DNA for the CDR3: TGTGCCAGTAGTATAGCGGGGGGAACCTACAATGAGCAGTTCTTC. This chain links TRBV19 with TRBJ2-1; 7 bases map to TRBD2. V lost 1 base, J lost 2 bases, and 2 bases stayed unmatched. Per the germline V gene, CDR1 is LNHDA and CDR2 is SQIVND (reference sequence). This CDR3 is 15 amino acids long.

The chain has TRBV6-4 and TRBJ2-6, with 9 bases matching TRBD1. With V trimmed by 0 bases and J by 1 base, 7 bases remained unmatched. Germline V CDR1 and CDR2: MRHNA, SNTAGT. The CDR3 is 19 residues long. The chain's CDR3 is CASSDSSGQGLSGANVLTF. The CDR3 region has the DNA TGTGCCAGCAGTGACTCATCGGGACAGGGATTGTCTGGGGCCAACGTCCTGACTTTC.

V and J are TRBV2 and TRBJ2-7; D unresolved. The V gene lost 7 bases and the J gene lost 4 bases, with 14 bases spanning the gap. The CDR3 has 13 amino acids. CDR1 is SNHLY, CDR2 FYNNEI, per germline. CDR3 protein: CASKTTHWYEQYF. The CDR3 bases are TGTGCCAGCAAGACGACACATTGGTACGAGCAGTACTTC. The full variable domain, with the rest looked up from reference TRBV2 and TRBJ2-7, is EPEVTQTPSHQVTQMGQEVILRCVPISNHLYFYWYRQILGQKVEFLVSFYNNEISEKSEIFDDQFSVERPDGSNFTLKIRSTKLEDSAMYFCASKTTHWYEQYFGPGTRLTVT.

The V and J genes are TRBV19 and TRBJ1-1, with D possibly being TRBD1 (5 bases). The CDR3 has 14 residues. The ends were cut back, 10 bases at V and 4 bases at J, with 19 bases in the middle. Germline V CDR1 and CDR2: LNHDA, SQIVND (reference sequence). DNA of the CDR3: TGTGCCATTAAAAGCGGGGGGTTTAGCACTGAAGCTTTCTTT. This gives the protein CAIKSGGFSTEAFF.

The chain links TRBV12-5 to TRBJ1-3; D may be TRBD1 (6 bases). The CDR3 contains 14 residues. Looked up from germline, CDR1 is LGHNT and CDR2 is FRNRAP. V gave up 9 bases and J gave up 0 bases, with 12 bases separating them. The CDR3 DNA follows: TGTGCTAGAGGACGGGACAACTCTGGAAACACCATATATTTT. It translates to CARGRDNSGNTIYF.

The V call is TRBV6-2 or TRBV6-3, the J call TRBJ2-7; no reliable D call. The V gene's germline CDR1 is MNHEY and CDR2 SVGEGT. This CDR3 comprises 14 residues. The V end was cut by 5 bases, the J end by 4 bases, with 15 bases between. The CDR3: CASSGGMGVYEQYF. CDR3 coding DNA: TGTGCCAGCAGTGGCGGAATGGGTGTATACGAGCAGTACTTC.

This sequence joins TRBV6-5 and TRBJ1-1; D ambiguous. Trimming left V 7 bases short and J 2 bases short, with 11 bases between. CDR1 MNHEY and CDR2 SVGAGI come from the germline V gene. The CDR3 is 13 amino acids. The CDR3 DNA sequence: TGTGCCAGCATGGCAGGTTTTAACACTGAAGCTTTCTTT. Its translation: CASMAGFNTEAFF.

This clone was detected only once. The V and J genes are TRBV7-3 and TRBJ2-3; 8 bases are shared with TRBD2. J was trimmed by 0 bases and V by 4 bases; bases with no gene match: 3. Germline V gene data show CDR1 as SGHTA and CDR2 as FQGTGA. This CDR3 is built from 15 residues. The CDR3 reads CASSSGTSSTDTQYF. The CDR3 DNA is TGTGCCAGCAGCTCCGGGACTAGTAGCACAGATACGCAGTATTTT.

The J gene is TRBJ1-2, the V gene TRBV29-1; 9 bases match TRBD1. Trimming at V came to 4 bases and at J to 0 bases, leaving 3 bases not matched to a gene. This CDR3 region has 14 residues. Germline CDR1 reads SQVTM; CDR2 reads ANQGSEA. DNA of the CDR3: TGCAGCGTTGCCCGGGACAGGGCTAACTATGGCTACACCTTC. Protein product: CSVARDRANYGYTF. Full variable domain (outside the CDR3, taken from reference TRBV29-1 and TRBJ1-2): SAVISQKPSRDICQRGTSLTIQCQVDSQVTMMFWYRQQPGQSLTLIATANQGSEATYESGFVIDKFPISRPNLTFSTLTVSNMSPEDSSIYLCSVARDRANYGYTFGSGTRLTVV.

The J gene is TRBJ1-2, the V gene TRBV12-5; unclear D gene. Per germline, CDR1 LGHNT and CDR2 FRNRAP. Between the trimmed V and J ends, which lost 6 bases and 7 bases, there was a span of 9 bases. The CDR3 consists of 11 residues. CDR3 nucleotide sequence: TGTGCTAGTGGCGGTAGTGGTGGCTACACCTTC. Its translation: CASGGSGGYTF.

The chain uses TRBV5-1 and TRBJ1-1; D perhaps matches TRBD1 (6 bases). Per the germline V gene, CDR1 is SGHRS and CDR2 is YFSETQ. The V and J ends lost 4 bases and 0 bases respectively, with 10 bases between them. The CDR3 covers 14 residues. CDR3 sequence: CASSPGQMNTEAFF. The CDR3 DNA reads TGCGCCAGCAGCCCGGGACAAATGAACACTGAAGCTTTCTTT.

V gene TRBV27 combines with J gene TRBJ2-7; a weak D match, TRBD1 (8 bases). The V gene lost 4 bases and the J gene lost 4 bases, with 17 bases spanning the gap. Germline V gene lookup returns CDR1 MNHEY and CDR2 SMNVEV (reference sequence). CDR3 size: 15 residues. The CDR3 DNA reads TGTGCCAGCAGTTCCGGACAGGGAGCGGGATACGAGCAGTACTTC. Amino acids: CASSSGQGAGYEQYF.

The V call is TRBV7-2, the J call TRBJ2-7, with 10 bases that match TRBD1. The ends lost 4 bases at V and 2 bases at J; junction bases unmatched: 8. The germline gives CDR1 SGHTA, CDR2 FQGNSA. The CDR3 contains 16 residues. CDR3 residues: CASSSRPGQGTYEQYF. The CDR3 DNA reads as TGTGCCAGCAGCTCACGACCGGGACAGGGGACCTACGAGCAGTACTTC.

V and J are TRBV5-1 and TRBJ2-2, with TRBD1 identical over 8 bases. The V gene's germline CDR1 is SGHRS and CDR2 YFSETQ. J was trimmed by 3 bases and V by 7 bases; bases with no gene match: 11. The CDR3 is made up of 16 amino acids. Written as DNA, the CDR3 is TGCGCCAGCCACTTGACAGGGGTCCCAGACACCGGGGAGCTGTTTTTT. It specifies CASHLTGVPDTGELFF.

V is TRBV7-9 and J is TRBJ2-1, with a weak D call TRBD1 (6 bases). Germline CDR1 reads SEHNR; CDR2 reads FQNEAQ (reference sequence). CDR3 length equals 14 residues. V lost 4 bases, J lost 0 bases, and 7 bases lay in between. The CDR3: CASSYRVSYNEQFF. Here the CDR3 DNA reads TGTGCCAGCAGCTACAGGGTCTCCTACAATGAGCAGTTCTTC.

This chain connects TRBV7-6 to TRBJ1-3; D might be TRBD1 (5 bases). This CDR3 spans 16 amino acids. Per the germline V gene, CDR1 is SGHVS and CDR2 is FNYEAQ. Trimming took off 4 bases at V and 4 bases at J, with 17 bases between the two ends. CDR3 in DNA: TGTGCCAGCAGCTCCGCCCAGGCCCAGGGAGGAAACACCATATATTTT. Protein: CASSSAQAQGGNTIYF.

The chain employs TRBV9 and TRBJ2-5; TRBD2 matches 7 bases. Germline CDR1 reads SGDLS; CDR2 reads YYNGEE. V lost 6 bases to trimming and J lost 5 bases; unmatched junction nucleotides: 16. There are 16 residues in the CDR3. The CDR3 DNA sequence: TGTGCCAGCACCGCAGGACTAGTGGGACCGGGGGAGACCCAGTACTTC. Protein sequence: CASTAGLVGPGETQYF.